This T cell receptor (beta chain) was recovered during a study of CD8+CD57+ T cells in acquired aplastic anemia. Study results and caveats: Patients had approximately 29 CD8+ CDR3 sequences in common with controls (the shared set). Patients and controls had CD8+ Simpson's diversity values that were not significantly distinct.

CD8+CD57+ cell expansion had been shown by flow cytometry in patients chosen for sequencing. Each patient carried a diagnosis of severe acquired aplastic anemia. Therapy had not been given to patients before blood sampling. Genomic DNA served as template for TCR beta VDJ and CDR3 profiling. TCRdb recomputed calls from the reads with MiXCR, one row per CDR3 protein. Among approximately 300,000 distinct CDR3 sequences listed, roughly 59% were seen once. Between the trimmed V and J ends, which lost 10 bases and 0 bases, there was a span of 13 bases. The CDR3 sequence is 14 residues long. Germline CDR1 and CDR2: SNHLY and FYNNEI. At least ten counts were recorded for this clonotype. Its antigen is unknown.

The chain employs TRBV2 and TRBJ1-3; unclear D gene. The sequenced sample consisted of sorted CD4+, CD8+, or CD8+CD57+ T cells (not recorded which) from PBMCs. The clonotype was recovered from a human donor with aplastic anemia. CDR3 nucleotides: TGTGCCACCACACCGGAGTACTCTGGAAACACCATATATTTT. Translated: CATTPEYSGNTIYF.